The 14 T cell receptor beta chains below were found in one sample sequenced in a study of T-cell reconstitution after alpha-beta-depleted transplantation in children. Preparation of the TCRbeta library involved a method that used unique molecular identifiers. TCRdb independently ran MiXCR on the PCR reads; one entry per CDR3 protein. Found here are approximately 80,000 distinct CDR3 sequences, roughly 14% of them singletons; the top ten hold 25% to 35%. Sequenced here: PBMCs, mostly from graft donor cells, sampled 180 days after TCRalphabeta/CD19-depleted stem cell transplant. These receptors all stem from a male patient between 2 and 9 years old who had a stem cell transplant for acute lymphoblastic leukemia, so the T cells may come from the graft donor.

This clonotype was counted many times. The V and J genes are TRBV4-3 and TRBJ1-5, with 7 bases fitting TRBD1. In germline, CDR1 is LGHNA, CDR2 YSLEER. Trimming at V came to 1 base and at J to 5 bases, leaving 14 bases not matched to a gene. The CDR3 spans 18 residues. The DNA of the CDR3 is TGCGCCAGCAGCCAAGTTGTAGTTGCTCGACAGGGCCATCAGCCCCAGCATTTT. This gives the protein CASSQVVVARQGHQPQHF.

At least ten counts were recorded for this clonotype. The chain is built from TRBV12-3 or TRBV12-4 and TRBJ2-7, with D perhaps matching TRBD2 (6 bases). V was shortened by 3 bases and J by 5 bases, with 17 bases between the two germline ends. The CDR3 extends over 15 amino acids. This chain's CDR3 is CASSLGRRDFHEQYF. Here the CDR3 DNA reads TGTGCCAGCAGTTTGGGCCGCCGGGACTTCCACGAGCAGTACTTC.

The rearrangement uses TRBV20-1 and TRBJ1-2; no definite D call. Trimming stripped 6 bases from V and 4 bases from J, with 3 bases between. CDR1 is DFQATT and CDR2 is SNEGSKA in the germline V gene (reference sequence). The CDR3 extends over 9 amino acids. The CDR3 DNA follows: TGCAGTGCCAGCTATGGCTACACCTTC. Its translation: CSASYGYTF.

The chain links TRBV20-1 to TRBJ1-1; D unclear. Between the trimmed V and J ends, which lost 6 bases and 1 base, there was a span of 15 bases. The germline CDR1 and CDR2 sequences are DFQATT and SNEGSKA (reference sequence). This CDR3 contains 14 residues. The DNA for the CDR3 is TGCAGTGCCCCTACCTGGTACGGGAACACTGAAGCTTTCTTT. It specifies CSAPTWYGNTEAFF.

V usage is TRBV12-3 or TRBV12-4 and J usage is TRBJ2-2; D is perhaps TRBD1 (6 bases). This CDR3 has 19 amino acids. Trimming pared 10 bases from V and 3 bases from J, leaving 30 bases between. The CDR3 here is CAITFSPLVTGNHTGELFF. CDR3 in DNA: TGTGCCATCACCTTTTCACCCCTCGTTACAGGGAATCACACCGGGGAGCTGTTTTTT.

The table lists this clonotype with a few counts. V and J are TRBV28 and TRBJ2-3; TRBD2 matches at 9 bases. Trimming at V came to 5 bases and at J to 3 bases, leaving 3 bases not matched to a gene. CDR1 and CDR2 from the germline V gene are MDHEN and SYDVKM. The CDR3 loop spans 14 amino acids. Written as DNA, the CDR3 is TGTGCCAGCAGTGCGAGCGGGAGGACAGATACGCAGTATTTT. It yields the protein CASSASGRTDTQYF.

With regard to this clonotype: Germline is not matched at one junction end, which may reflect a read error. This chain connects TRBV29-1 to TRBJ2-4, with TRBD2 matching over 9 bases. The CDR3 is 14 residues long. Per germline, CDR1 SQVTM and CDR2 ANQGSEA. Here the CDR3 reads CCVGAASGEDIQYF. In DNA form, the CDR3 reads TGCTGCGTGGGGGCGGCTAGCGGGGAGGACATTCAGTATTTC.

This clonotype was detected only a few times. The V gene is TRBV20-1, the J gene TRBJ2-5, with D uncertain. Per the germline V gene, CDR1 is DFQATT and CDR2 is SNEGSKA (reference sequence). V lost 6 bases, J lost 5 bases, and 10 bases lay in between. The CDR3 totals 11 residues. The CDR3 protein is CSAERRETQYF. In nucleotides, the CDR3 is TGCAGTGCGGAACGTCGGGAGACCCAGTACTTC.

J is TRBJ2-1 and V is TRBV5-1; 7 bases agree with TRBD1. With 0 bases clipped from V and 6 bases from J, the junction kept 6 bases outside the gene matches. Germline CDR1 and CDR2: SGHRS and YFSETQ. The length of the CDR3 is 15 residues. The CDR3 nucleotides are TGCGCCAGCAGCTTGGATCAGGGACAGAGCAATGAGCAGTTCTTC. Translated, it gives CASSLDQGQSNEQFF.

This clonotype appeared many times. This sequence joins TRBV20-1 and TRBJ1-5, with D unresolved. The V end was cut by 5 bases, the J end by 3 bases, with 14 bases between. Germline V lookup: CDR1 DFQATT, CDR2 SNEGSKA (reference sequence). The CDR3 loop spans 14 amino acids. The CDR3 here is CSAHSPKSNQPQHF. The CDR3 DNA follows: TGCAGTGCTCACTCTCCGAAGTCCAATCAGCCCCAGCATTTT.

This clonotype has only a few counts. The chain has TRBV29-1 and TRBJ2-6, with TRBD1 matching 8 bases. Germline CDR1 reads SQVTM; CDR2 reads ANQGSEA. This CDR3 contains 13 residues. V trimming: 6 bases; J trimming: 7 bases; junction bases outside the gene matches: 5. The CDR3 DNA follows: TGCAGCGTCCTGACAGGGGAAGCCAACGTCCTGACTTTC. It encodes CSVLTGEANVLTF.

This clonotype was seen a few times. The genes are TRBV27 and TRBJ1-2; 7 nucleotides match TRBD1. The CDR3 has 14 amino acids. In germline, CDR1 is MNHEY, CDR2 SMNVEV (reference sequence). Unmatched junction bases numbered 9, after V lost 7 bases and J lost 4 bases. The CDR3 DNA reads TGTGCCAGCACCCCTCGAGGGGGCGGCTATGGCTACACCTTC. Its translation is CASTPRGGGYGYTF.

This clonotype was counted ten times or more. The chain couples TRBV1 to TRBJ2-1; no DNA check was done on the table's D call, TRBD2. TRBV1 is annotated as a pseudogene. The length of the CDR3 is 16 residues. In nucleotides, the CDR3 is TGCACCAGCAGTTGCAAATCACTAGCGGGGGGCAATGAGCAGTTCTTC. It codes for CTSSCKSLAGGNEQFF.

In this sample, this clonotype turned up a few times. The rearrangement joins TRBV14 to TRBJ2-2, with D tentatively TRBD1 or TRBD2 (5 bases each). Trimming left V 4 bases short and J 9 bases short, with 9 bases between. Per the germline V gene, CDR1 is SGHDN and CDR2 is FVKESK. The CDR3 is 12 amino acids. CDR3: CASSLWDRELFF. In DNA, the CDR3 is TGTGCCAGCAGCCTGTGGGACCGGGAGCTGTTTTTT.